The 3 T cell receptor beta chains in this list originate from one sample, sequenced in a study of CD8 T cells in Susac syndrome. cDNA came from about 0.5 to 1 ug RNA primed by random hexamers. Using its own MiXCR run on the immunoSEQ multiplex PCR reads, TCRdb lists one record per CDR3 protein. The data contain roughly 120,000 distinct CDR3 sequences, 94% of them singletons. The sample taken for sequencing was CD4+ T cells from PBMCs. All receptors derive from a human donor in good health.

The gene calls are TRBV6-2 or TRBV6-3 and TRBJ2-7; D might be TRBD2 (6 bases). From germline, CDR1 is MNHEY and CDR2 SVGEGT. V lost 5 bases, J lost 0 bases, and 17 bases lay in between. The CDR3 has 16 amino acids. CDR3 bases: TGTGCCAGCAGTGCCCCGGGGAGGACAAGCTCCTACGAGCAGTACTTC. Translated: CASSAPGRTSSYEQYF.

J is TRBJ1-4 and V is TRBV5-1, with a weak D call TRBD1 (5 bases). This CDR3 has 16 amino acids. V lost 3 bases to trimming and J lost 5 bases, with 17 bases between them. Germline V gives CDR1 SGHRS, CDR2 YFSETQ. For the CDR3, the DNA is TGCGCCAGCAGCTCGGTACCAGGGACCGGGAATGAAAAACTGTTTTTT. Its protein is CASSSVPGTGNEKLFF.

V gene TRBV3-1 combines with J gene TRBJ1-2, with 8 positions matching TRBD1. V dropped 0 bases and J dropped 13; count of bases not matched to a gene: 13. Per the germline V gene, CDR1 is LGHDT and CDR2 is YNNKEL (reference sequence). The CDR3 spans 15 residues. CDR3: CASSQDAARGRLVTF. The CDR3 DNA follows: TGTGCCAGCAGCCAAGATGCGGCCAGGGGGCGATTAGTCACCTTC.